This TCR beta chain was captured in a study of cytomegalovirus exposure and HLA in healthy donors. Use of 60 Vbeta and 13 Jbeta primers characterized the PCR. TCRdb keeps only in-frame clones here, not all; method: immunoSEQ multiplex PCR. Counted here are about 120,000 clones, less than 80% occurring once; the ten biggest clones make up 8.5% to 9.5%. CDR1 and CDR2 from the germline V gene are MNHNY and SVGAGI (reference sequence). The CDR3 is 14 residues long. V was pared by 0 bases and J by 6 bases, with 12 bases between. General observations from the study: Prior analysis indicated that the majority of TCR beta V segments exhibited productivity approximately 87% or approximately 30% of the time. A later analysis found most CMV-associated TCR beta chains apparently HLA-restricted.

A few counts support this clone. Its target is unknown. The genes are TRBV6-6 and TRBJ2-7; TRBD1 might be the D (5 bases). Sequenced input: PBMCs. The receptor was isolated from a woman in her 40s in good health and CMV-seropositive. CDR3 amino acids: CASSYSQAGIEQYF. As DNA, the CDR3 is TGTGCCAGCAGTTACTCGCAAGCAGGGATCGAGCAGTACTTC.